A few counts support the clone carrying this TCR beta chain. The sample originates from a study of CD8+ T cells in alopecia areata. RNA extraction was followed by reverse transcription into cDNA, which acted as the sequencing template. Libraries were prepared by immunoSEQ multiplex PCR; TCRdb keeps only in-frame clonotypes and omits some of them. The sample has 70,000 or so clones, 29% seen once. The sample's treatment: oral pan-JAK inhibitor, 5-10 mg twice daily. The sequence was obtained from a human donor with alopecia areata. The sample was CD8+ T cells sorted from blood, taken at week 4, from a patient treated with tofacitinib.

The CDR3 nucleotides are TGTGCCAGCAGCTTTGAACTAGCGGGATCCAATGAGCAGTTCTTC. It yields the protein CASSFELAGSNEQFF. The chain carries TRBV7-2 and TRBJ2-1; TRBD2 agrees at 10 bases. V was clipped by 3 bases and J by 6 bases; unmatched bases: 5. The CDR3 loop spans 15 amino acids. Germline V gene data show CDR1 as SGHTA and CDR2 as FQGNSA. Filled out from reference TRBV7-2 and TRBJ2-1, the complete variable domain reads GAGVSQSPSNKVTEKGKDVELRCDPISGHTALYWYRQSLGQGLEFLIYFQGNSAPDKSGLPSDRFSAERTGGSVSTLTIQRTQQEDSAVYLCASSFELAGSNEQFFGPGTRLTVL.